This TCR beta chain derives from a study of T-cell reconstitution after alpha-beta-depleted transplantation in children. In its sample, this clonotype was seen many times. This sample's TCRbeta library carried unique molecular identifier barcodes. MiXCR was run by TCRdb on the PCR reads, yielding one entry per CDR3 protein. In the table there are some 200,000 distinct CDR3 sequences, around 8.4% of which are singletons. The CDR3 contains 15 residues. With 4 bases removed from V and 4 bases from J, the gap between germline ends came to 16 bases. The germline gives CDR1 SGHRS, CDR2 YFSETQ. The rearrangement joins TRBV5-1 to TRBJ2-3; tentative D call: TRBD2 (5 bases). The TCR sequence derives from a male patient aged 2 to 9 who had a stem cell transplant for acute myeloid leukemia, so the T cells may come from the graft donor. Source: PBMCs, mostly from graft donor cells, taken 360 days after TCRalphabeta/CD19-depleted stem cell transplant. The CDR3 spells CASSQILSDSDTQYF. As DNA, the CDR3 is TGCGCCAGCAGCCAAATTCTTTCGGACTCAGATACGCAGTATTTT.